This T cell receptor (beta chain) stems from a study of vaccination and CD4 T cells after COVID-19. Across the study: Two of the convalescents were Hispanic, and convalescents were six males and four females. Post-vaccine specimens were obtained a median roughly 70 days after dose two (range 14 to 241). A CEFX pool, an HIV-1 Nef pool, or else no peptide went into the control cultures.

Treatment specified: roughly ten-day PBMC culture with coronavirus spike peptide pools or control peptides (ViraFEST assay). Peptide-pool expansion of antigen-specific T cells preceded TCR sequencing in ViraFEST. Sequence data for DNA of cultured CD4+ T cells were generated by the Oncomine TCR Beta short-read assay. TCRdb used MiXCR to reprocess the PCR reads, holding one entry per CDR3 protein. The sample records about 12,000 distinct CDR3 sequences, 61% being singletons. In the case of this clonotype: Its specificity is not known.

The CDR3 has 13 amino acids. The V end lost 5 bases, the J end lost 5 bases, and 12 bases lay between the germline ends. Germline CDR1 is LNHNV and CDR2 is YYDKDF (reference sequence). The specimen sequenced was CD4+ T cells from blood, cultured in vitro. The chain combines TRBV15 with TRBJ1-1, with D unresolved. This clonotype was sampled from a human donor who had recovered from COVID-19. The CDR3 DNA reads TGTGCCACCAGCCCCCGAGGCAGGACTGAAGCTTTCTTT. Amino acid sequence: CATSPRGRTEAFF.